Listed below are T cell receptor beta chains from one sample, sequenced in a study of early stage breast cancer tumors. Profiling relied on immunoSEQ multiplex PCR, and the TCRdb table lists in-frame clones only, not all of them. The table has around 31,000 clones, around 75% seen once. The sequencing input was blood. All receptors derive from a person aged 35 to 50 with breast cancer. The CDR3 runs from the conserved cysteine through the conserved F or W. Fields, in order: J gene, D gene, V gene, clone size, CDR3 DNA, CDR3 protein. D genes are given only for firm matches. Clone size is given for some rows only: seen once, a few or many times, or a class if the clone is expanded.

TRBJ1-5 | . | TRBV19 | medium-sized | TGTGCCAGTAGTGAAAGTAACGGCAATCAGCCCCAGCATTTT | CASSESNGNQPQHF
TRBJ2-1 | TRBD2 | TRBV5-1 | . | TGCGCCAGCAGGTCGACTAGCGGGAGTTTAAATGAGCAGTTCTTC | CASRSTSGSLNEQFF
TRBJ2-7 | TRBD2 | TRBV11-2 | . | TGTGCCAGCAGCTTACCAGTTGGCGGGAGAGGCTACGAGCAGTACTTC | CASSLPVGGRGYEQYF
TRBJ2-7 | . | TRBV7-2 | . | TGTGCCAGCAGCTTGTTCAATGCCGACGAGCAGTACTTC | CASSLFNADEQYF
TRBJ1-2 | . | TRBV7-2 | . | TGTGCCAGCAGCCCCGCCCCGGGACAAGGCTATGGCTACACCTTC | CASSPAPGQGYGYTF
TRBJ2-7 | TRBD2 | TRBV7-2 | once | TGTGCCAGCAGCCCAAGGGGGGGACTAGCGGATTCCTACGAGCAGTACTTC | CASSPRGGLADSYEQYF
TRBJ2-3 | . | TRBV18 | few | TGTGCCAGCTCACCACAGGGGAGCACAGATACGCAGTATTTT | CASSPQGSTDTQYF
TRBJ1-2 | . | TRBV9 | few | TGTGCCAGCAGCCCCCAAGGCAGGCTCTATGGCTACACCTTC | CASSPQGRLYGYTF
TRBJ1-2 | TRBD1 | TRBV19 | . | TGTGCCAGTAGTCCCACAGGGGGGGACTATGGCTACACCTTC | CASSPTGGDYGYTF
TRBJ2-6 | TRBD1 | TRBV5-1 | . | TGCGCCAGCAGCTTGGGACAGGGTTTCTCTGGGGCCAACGTCCTGACTTTC | CASSLGQGFSGANVLTF
TRBJ2-1 | TRBD2 | TRBV10-2 | . | TGCGCCAGCAGTGGGCGGGGGGTGGAAGACTCCTACAATGAGCAGTTCTTC | CASSGRGVEDSYNEQFF
TRBJ1-2 | . | TRBV7-8 | . | TGTGCCAGCAGCTTAGACACGTATGGTGGCTACACCTTC | CASSLDTYGGYTF
TRBJ1-1 | TRBD1 | TRBV19 | . | TGTGCCAGTAGGCCGGGACAGGGGTATACTGAAGCTTTCTTT | CASRPGQGYTEAFF
TRBJ2-3 | . | TRBV2 | . | TGTGCCAGCAGTGATAGCATCCTAGGGGGCACAGATACGCAGTATTTT | CASSDSILGGTDTQYF
TRBJ2-5 | . | TRBV28 | . | TGTGCCAGCAGTTCCTATTCACGGGGCTTACAAGAGACCCAGTACTTC | CASSSYSRGLQETQYF